The 21 T cell receptor beta chains below were found in one sample sequenced in a study of response to subunit inactivated influenza vaccine. One entry per CDR3 protein results from TCRdb running MiXCR on the RT-PCR reads. This table holds over 650,000 distinct CDR3 sequences, roughly 20% found once. The material was PBMCs from blood, obtained 4 to 6 days after vaccination. The origin of the receptors is a man aged 50-60 years who received an inactivated influenza vaccine.

This clonotype was counted only a few times. The CDR3 here is CASSVLGTYGYTF. For the CDR3, the DNA is TGTGCCAGCAGTGTTTTGGGGACCTATGGCTACACCTTC. The gene calls are TRBV2 and TRBJ1-2, with D maybe TRBD1 (5 bases). Trimming took off 4 bases at V and 4 bases at J, with 10 bases between the two ends. Germline V lookup: CDR1 SNHLY, CDR2 FYNNEI. This CDR3 spans 13 amino acids.

The V and J genes are TRBV20-1 and TRBJ2-1, with D perhaps being TRBD1 or TRBD2 (6 bases each). V was shortened by 6 bases and J by 5 bases, with 20 bases between the two germline ends. Germline CDR1 DFQATT, CDR2 SNEGSKA (reference sequence). The CDR3 is 15 residues long. CDR3 protein: CSARGSSRGNNEQFF. The CDR3, as DNA: TGCAGTGCCAGGGGCTCCTCTCGCGGGAACAATGAGCAGTTCTTC.

The CDR3 DNA reads as TGCGCCAGCAGCCGAACAATAGGGGGAACTGAAGCTTTCTTT. It yields the protein CASSRTIGGTEAFF. The genes are TRBV4-3 and TRBJ1-1; D possibly corresponds to TRBD1 (6 bases). CDR3 length: 14 amino acids. Germline assignment: CDR1 LGHNA and CDR2 YSLEER. V was shortened by 4 bases and J by 5 bases, with 14 bases between the two germline ends.

This chain joins TRBV2 and TRBJ2-5; 12 bases agree with TRBD1. This CDR3 contains 16 residues. Per germline, CDR1 SNHLY and CDR2 FYNNEI. Losses at the gene ends were 6 bases for V and 4 bases for J; bases not matched to a gene: 9. The CDR3 DNA sequence: TGTGCCAGCAGAAACCGGGACAGGGGGCTTCGAGAGACCCAGTACTTC. Residues: CASRNRDRGLRETQYF.

The V call is TRBV20-1, the J call TRBJ2-1; 11 bases line up with TRBD2. This CDR3 contains 16 residues. The J segment lost 1 base and the V segment lost 3 bases, leaving 5 bases of the junction unmatched. Looked up from germline, CDR1 is DFQATT and CDR2 is SNEGSKA (reference sequence). CDR3 protein: CSASPWTSGSYNEQFF. The DNA of the CDR3 is TGCAGTGCTAGTCCCTGGACTAGCGGGTCCTACAATGAGCAGTTCTTC.

This clonotype has a handful of counts. The CDR3 coding sequence is TGTGCCAGCAGCCCAGAGGCCGCGAACACCGGGGAGCTGTTTTTT. It specifies CASSPEAANTGELFF. The rearrangement uses TRBV5-5 and TRBJ2-2; D uncertain. CDR1 SGHKS and CDR2 YYEKEE come from the germline V gene (reference sequence). The germline V and J ends were trimmed by 4 bases and 0 bases, with 10 bases remaining between them. The CDR3 is 15 amino acids.

The V call is TRBV5-1, the J call TRBJ2-6; no definite D call. The CDR3 runs 15 residues. CDR1 and CDR2 (germline): SGHRS, YFSETQ. The V end was cut by 2 bases, the J end by 4 bases, with 10 bases between. The chain's CDR3 is CASSLPTSGANVLTF. For the CDR3, the DNA is TGCGCCAGCAGCTTACCCACAAGCGGGGCCAACGTCCTGACTTTC.

V gene TRBV12-3 or TRBV12-4 combines with J gene TRBJ2-7; D may match TRBD1 or TRBD2 (5 bases each). The V end was cut by 7 bases, the J end by 0 bases, with 10 bases between. The CDR3 length is 13 residues. CDR3 sequence (DNA): TGTGCCAGCACTTGGGGACGCTCCTACGAGCAGTACTTC. It encodes CASTWGRSYEQYF.

This clonotype has a single count. The chain employs TRBV5-1 and TRBJ1-1; D gene unclear. This CDR3 has 16 residues. Per the germline V gene, CDR1 is SGHRS and CDR2 is YFSETQ. Trimming removed 0 bases at V and 3 bases at J, with 15 bases between. The CDR3 here is CASSLAGIRGYTEAFF. CDR3 DNA: TGCGCCAGCAGCTTGGCTGGCATACGCGGGTACACTGAAGCTTTCTTT.

CDR3 nucleotides: TGTGCCAGCAGTCGCGACAAGAGCTCCTACAATGAGCAGTTCTTC. Translation gives CASSRDKSSYNEQFF. The chain couples TRBV6-2 or TRBV6-3 to TRBJ2-1; D not resolved. Per germline, CDR1 MNHEY and CDR2 SVGEGT. The CDR3 sequence is 15 residues long. The V end was cut by 5 bases, the J end by 0 bases, with 11 bases between.

The chain joins TRBV6-5 to TRBJ2-7; D not resolved. Trimming took 6 bases from V and 7 from J, leaving 10 bases between them. The CDR3 spans 11 residues. Germline CDR1 is MNHEY and CDR2 is SVGAGI. This chain's CDR3 is CASRFEDEQYF. The CDR3 bases are TGTGCCAGCAGATTCGAGGATGAGCAGTACTTC.

This clonotype was picked up many times. V and J are TRBV9 and TRBJ2-3; D is uncertain. Between the trimmed V and J ends, which lost 0 bases and 4 bases, there was a span of 12 bases. CDR1 is SGDLS, CDR2 YYNGEE, per germline. The CDR3 sequence is 15 residues long. CDR3 protein: CASSVGEYYPDTQYF. CDR3 bases: TGTGCCAGCAGCGTAGGGGAATACTACCCAGATACGCAGTATTTT.

This clonotype was found a few times. The gene calls are TRBV6-2 or TRBV6-3 and TRBJ1-1; D is possibly TRBD1 (6 bases). This CDR3 is 15 amino acids long. The germline V gene encodes CDR1 MNHEY and CDR2 SVGEGT. V dropped 2 bases and J dropped 1 base, with 11 bases sitting between them. CDR3 loop: CASSYGGPPNTEAFF. CDR3 nucleotide sequence: TGTGCCAGCAGTTACGGGGGGCCTCCGAACACTGAAGCTTTCTTT.

The rearrangement joins TRBV14 to TRBJ2-2; D remains ambiguous. Germline-derived CDR1 and CDR2 are SGHDN and FVKESK. The length of the CDR3 is 14 residues. Trimming left V 3 bases short and J 1 base short, with 6 bases between. CDR3 coding DNA: TGTGCCAGCAGCCACATATTGAACACCGGGGAGCTGTTTTTT. Its protein product is CASSHILNTGELFF.

The chain links TRBV4-1 to TRBJ2-2; D call uncertain. CDR3 size: 15 residues. The V end lost 4 bases, the J end lost 4 bases, and 13 bases lay between the germline ends. Germline V CDR1 and CDR2: MGHRA, YSYEKL. Here the CDR3 DNA reads TGCGCCAGCAGCCCACCAAGGGCCGGCACCGGGGAGCTGTTTTTT. Translation: CASSPPRAGTGELFF.

The chain is built from TRBV29-1 and TRBJ2-3; the match to TRBD2 covers 11 bases. The CDR3 spans 19 residues. Trimming cost V 0 bases and J 0 bases; bases outside gene matches: 11. Germline V gene lookup returns CDR1 SQVTM and CDR2 ANQGSEA. For the CDR3, the DNA is TGCAGCGTTGAAGATCTGGGGCTAGCGGGAGGCCGTAGCACAGATACGCAGTATTTT. This sequence encodes CSVEDLGLAGGRSTDTQYF.

The chain is built from TRBV20-1 and TRBJ2-1; TRBD2 agrees at 11 bases. V lost 6 bases and J lost 7; bases outside the gene matches: 5. This CDR3 spans 13 amino acids. The V gene's germline CDR1 is DFQATT and CDR2 SNEGSKA (reference sequence). The CDR3 coding sequence is TGCAGTGCCCGTGGGACTAGCGGAAATGAGCAGTTCTTC. Translation gives CSARGTSGNEQFF.

The V call is TRBV9, the J call TRBJ2-1; either TRBD1 or TRBD2 may supply D (6 bases each). Germline V CDR1 and CDR2: SGDLS, YYNGEE. V dropped 0 bases and J dropped 4 bases, with 14 bases sitting between them. The CDR3 consists of 16 residues. The CDR3 reads CASSVGGDTVYNEQFF. Written as DNA, the CDR3 is TGTGCCAGCAGCGTAGGCGGGGACACGGTTTACAATGAGCAGTTCTTC.

The rearrangement joins TRBV5-1 to TRBJ2-3, with unresolved D. The V and J ends lost 0 bases and 0 bases respectively, with 8 bases between them. This CDR3 is 15 amino acids long. Germline CDR1 and CDR2: SGHRS and YFSETQ. CDR3 sequence reads: CASSLGEPSTDTQYF. CDR3 bases: TGCGCCAGCAGCTTGGGTGAGCCTAGCACAGATACGCAGTATTTT. Complete variable domain (other parts from reference TRBV5-1 and TRBJ2-3): KAGVTQTPRYLIKTRGQQVTLSCSPISGHRSVSWYQQTPGQGLQFLFEYFSETQRNKGNFPGRFSGRQFSNSRSEMNVSTLELGDSALYLCASSLGEPSTDTQYFGPGTRLTVL.

The chain recombines TRBV5-1 with TRBJ2-1, with D uncertain. The CDR3 extends over 16 amino acids. Trimming left V 4 bases short and J 0 bases short, with 14 bases between. Germline V CDR1 and CDR2: SGHRS, YFSETQ. The CDR3 DNA is TGCGCCAGCAGCGTGTTAGGCGAGAGCTCCTACAATGAGCAGTTCTTC. Amino acids: CASSVLGESSYNEQFF.

This clonotype showed up many times. The V gene is TRBV5-1, the J gene TRBJ2-7; no firm D call. Germline V gives CDR1 SGHRS, CDR2 YFSETQ. CDR3 length equals 13 residues. V lost 0 bases and J lost 3, with 7 bases in between. CDR3 in amino acids: CASSLAGNYEQYF. The CDR3 region has the DNA TGCGCCAGCAGCTTGGCAGGAAACTACGAGCAGTACTTC. Full variable domain (rest looked up from reference TRBV5-1 and TRBJ2-7): KAGVTQTPRYLIKTRGQQVTLSCSPISGHRSVSWYQQTPGQGLQFLFEYFSETQRNKGNFPGRFSGRQFSNSRSEMNVSTLELGDSALYLCASSLAGNYEQYFGPGTRLTVT.